This T cell receptor (beta chain) was identified during a study of T cells in localized non-small cell lung cancer. TCRdb's copy holds only in-frame clones and misses some; the assay was immunoSEQ multiplex PCR. In the table there are around 50,000 clones, more than 80% of which are singletons. Study-wide results and limits: A higher density of T cells in blood coincided with extended overall survival. Adjacent lung had a median about 55 of the 100 largest tumor clones. Heterogeneity remains possible, as sequencing covered one tumor region only.

V was pared by 0 bases and J by 12 bases, with 15 bases between. CDR3 length: 14 amino acids. The V gene's germline CDR1 is KGHSH and CDR2 LQKENI. Concerning this clone itself: Antigen: not known.

The sequence was obtained from a woman aged 35 to 69 with stage I lung adenocarcinoma. This chain joins TRBV18 and TRBJ1-5, with a possible D match to TRBD1 (5 bases). Sample: peripheral blood, taken before any cancer treatment. Here the CDR3 reads CASSPPIRDGGQHF. CDR3 DNA sequence: TGTGCCAGCTCACCACCGATAAGGGACGGCGGCCAGCATTTT.